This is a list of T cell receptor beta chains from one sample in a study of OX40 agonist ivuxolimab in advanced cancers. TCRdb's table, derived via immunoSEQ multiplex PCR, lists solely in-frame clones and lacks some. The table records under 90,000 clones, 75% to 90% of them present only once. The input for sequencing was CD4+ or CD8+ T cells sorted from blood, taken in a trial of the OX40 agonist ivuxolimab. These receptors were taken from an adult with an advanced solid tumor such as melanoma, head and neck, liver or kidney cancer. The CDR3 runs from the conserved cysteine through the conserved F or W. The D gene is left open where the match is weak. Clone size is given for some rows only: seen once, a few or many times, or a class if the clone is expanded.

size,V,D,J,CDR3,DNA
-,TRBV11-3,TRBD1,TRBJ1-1,CASSLGPGGTEAFF,TGTGCCAGCAGCTTGGGGCCAGGGGGGACTGAAGCTTTCTTT
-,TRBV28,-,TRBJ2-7,CASSREDSYEQYF,TGTGCCAGCTCGAGGGAGGACTCCTACGAGCAGTACTTC
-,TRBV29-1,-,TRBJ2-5,CSVGRAGETQYF,TGCAGCGTTGGAAGGGCGGGAGAGACCCAGTACTTC
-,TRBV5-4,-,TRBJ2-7,CASSSPGRRDSYEQYF,TGTGCCAGCAGCTCCCCAGGTCGGCGGGACTCCTACGAGCAGTACTTC
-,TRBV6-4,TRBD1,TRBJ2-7,CASSAGTGAYEQYF,TGTGCCAGCAGTGCCGGGACAGGAGCCTACGAGCAGTACTTC
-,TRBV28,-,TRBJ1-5,CASSSPGAIRGQPQHF,TGTGCCAGCAGTTCTCCCGGGGCGATAAGGGGACAGCCCCAGCATTTT
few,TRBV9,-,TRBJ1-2,CASSDTQGNYGYTF,TGTGCCAGCAGCGATACACAGGGTAACTATGGCTACACCTTC
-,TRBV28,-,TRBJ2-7,CASSFSQGGSYEQYF,TGTGCCAGCAGTTTTTCCCAAGGAGGCTCCTACGAGCAGTACTTC
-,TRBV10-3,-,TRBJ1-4,CAISERTQGGEKLFF,TGTGCCATCAGTGAGCGAACGCAGGGAGGTGAAAAACTGTTTTTT
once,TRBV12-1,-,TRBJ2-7,CASSPAGCEQYF,TGTGCCAGCAGCCCCGCTGGTTGTGAGCAGTACTTC
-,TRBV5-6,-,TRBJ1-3,CASSQGHGSGNTIYF,TGTGCCAGCAGCCAGGGACACGGCTCTGGAAACACCATATATTTT
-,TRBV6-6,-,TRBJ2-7,CASSYSTGLYEQYF,TGTGCCAGCAGTTACTCTACAGGGTTATACGAGCAGTACTTC
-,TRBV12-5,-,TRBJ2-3,CASAVKEDTQYF,TGTGCTAGTGCCGTTAAGGAGGACACGCAGTATTTT
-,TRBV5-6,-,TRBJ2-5,CASSLTGAQTQYF,TGTGCCAGCAGCTTGACGGGGGCTCAGACCCAGTACTTC
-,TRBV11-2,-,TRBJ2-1,CASSLIAESTYNEQFF,TGTGCCAGCAGCTTAATTGCGGAGTCCACCTACAATGAGCAGTTCTTC
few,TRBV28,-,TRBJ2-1,CASSLQGRSYNEQFF,TGTGCCAGCAGTTTACAGGGCCGCTCCTACAATGAGCAGTTCTTC
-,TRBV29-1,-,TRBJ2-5,CSALDSQETQYF,TGCAGCGCCTTGGACAGCCAAGAGACCCAGTACTTC
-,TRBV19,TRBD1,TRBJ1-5,CASSTTGVGLQPQHF,TGTGCCAGTAGCACGACAGGGGTGGGCCTCCAGCCCCAGCATTTT
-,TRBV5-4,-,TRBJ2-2,CASSLGQTGELFF,TGTGCCAGCAGCTTGGGACAGACCGGGGAGCTGTTTTTT
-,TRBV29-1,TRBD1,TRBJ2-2,CSVKGQGSPGELFF,TGCAGCGTTAAAGGACAGGGGAGTCCCGGGGAGCTGTTTTTT
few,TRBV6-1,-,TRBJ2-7,CASTGLYEQYF,TGTGCCAGCACTGGGCTTTACGAGCAGTACTTC
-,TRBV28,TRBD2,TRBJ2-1,CASSQALAGGYNEQFF,TGTGCCAGCAGTCAGGCTCTAGCGGGAGGCTACAATGAGCAGTTCTTC
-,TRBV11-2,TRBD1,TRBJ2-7,CASSWTGTGAYEQYF,TGTGCCAGCAGCTGGACCGGGACAGGGGCCTACGAGCAGTACTTC
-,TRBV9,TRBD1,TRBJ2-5,CASSVGDRGETQYF,TGTGCCAGCAGCGTTGGGGACAGGGGAGAGACCCAGTACTTC
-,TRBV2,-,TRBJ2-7,CASRPGAVYEQYF,TGTGCCAGCCGGCCGGGAGCCGTATACGAGCAGTACTTC
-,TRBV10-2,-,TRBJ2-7,CASSATRNYEQYF,TGCGCCAGCAGTGCGACTAGAAACTACGAGCAGTACTTC
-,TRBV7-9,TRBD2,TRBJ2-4,CASSRAGGYKNIQYF,TGTGCCAGCAGTCGGGCGGGGGGTTACAAAAACATTCAGTACTTC
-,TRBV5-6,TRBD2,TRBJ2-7,CASSPGTSGLYEQYF,TGTGCCAGCAGCCCCGGGACTAGCGGTCTCTACGAGCAGTACTTC
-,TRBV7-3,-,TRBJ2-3,CASSPRDQDTQYF,TGTGCCAGCAGCCCTCGGGACCAAGATACGCAGTATTTT
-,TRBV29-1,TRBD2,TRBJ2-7,CSAKTGGSSFYEQYF,TGCAGCGCCAAGACCGGGGGGTCTTCATTCTACGAGCAGTACTTC
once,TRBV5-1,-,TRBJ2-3,CASRIQIDTDTQYF,TGCGCCAGCAGAATACAAATTGATACAGATACGCAGTATTTT
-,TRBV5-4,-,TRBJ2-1,CASRRDRFSYNEQFF,TGTGCCAGCAGACGCGACAGGTTCTCCTACAATGAGCAGTTCTTC
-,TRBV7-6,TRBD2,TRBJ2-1,CASEAGGNYNEQFF,TGTGCCAGCGAGGCGGGGGGGAACTACAATGAGCAGTTCTTC
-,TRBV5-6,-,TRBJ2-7,CASRSLGRAAYEQYF,TGTGCCAGCAGGTCGCTGGGGCGGGCTGCCTACGAGCAGTACTTC
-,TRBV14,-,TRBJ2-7,CASSQKPGEFYEQYF,TGTGCCAGCAGCCAAAAGCCAGGGGAATTCTACGAGCAGTACTTC
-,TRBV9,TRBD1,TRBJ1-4,CASSTRTGPNEKLFF,TGTGCCAGCAGCACCCGGACAGGGCCTAATGAAAAACTGTTTTTT
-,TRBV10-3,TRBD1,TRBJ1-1,CAIRLGQGAVEAFF,TGTGCCATCAGGCTGGGACAGGGCGCCGTTGAAGCTTTCTTT
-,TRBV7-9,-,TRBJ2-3,CASSSMTVTDTQYF,TGTGCCAGCAGCTCAATGACAGTCACAGATACGCAGTATTTT
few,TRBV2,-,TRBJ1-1,CASSSSSPAEAFF,TGTGCCAGCAGTAGCTCATCACCTGCTGAAGCTTTCTTT
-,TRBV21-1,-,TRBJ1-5,CASSKPDRGESPQHF,TGTGCCAGCAGCAAGCCGGACAGGGGTGAATCGCCCCAGCATTTT
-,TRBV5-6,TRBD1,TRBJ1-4,CASSRTGGGEKLFF,TGTGCCAGCAGCCGGACAGGGGGAGGTGAAAAACTGTTTTTT
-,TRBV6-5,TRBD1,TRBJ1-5,CASRQGAPNQPQHF,TGTGCCAGCAGGCAGGGGGCCCCCAATCAGCCCCAGCATTTT
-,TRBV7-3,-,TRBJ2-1,CASSFDPGLPSEQFF,TGTGCCAGCAGCTTCGATCCGGGACTCCCTTCCGAGCAGTTCTTC
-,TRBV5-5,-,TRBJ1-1,CASSLDLPHEAFF,TGTGCCAGCAGCTTGGATCTACCCCATGAAGCTTTCTTT
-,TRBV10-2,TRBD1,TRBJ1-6,CASSESGAGGGNSPLHF,TGCGCCAGCAGTGAGTCTGGGGCAGGGGGCGGCAATTCACCCCTCCACTTT
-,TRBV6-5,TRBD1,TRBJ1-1,CASIDRGNTEAFF,TGTGCCAGTATCGACAGGGGGAACACTGAAGCTTTCTTT
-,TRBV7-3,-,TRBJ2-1,CASSLNSDNEQFF,TGTGCCAGCAGCTTAAACAGTGACAATGAGCAGTTCTTC
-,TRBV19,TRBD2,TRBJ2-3,CASTLAGTDTQYF,TGTGCCAGTACATTAGCGGGGACAGATACGCAGTATTTT
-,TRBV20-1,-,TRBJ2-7,CSASSLHEQYF,TGCAGTGCTAGCTCCCTTCACGAGCAGTACTTC
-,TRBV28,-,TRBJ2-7,CASSFPTSASQAREFYEQYF,TGTGCCAGCAGTTTCCCCACCTCCGCAAGCCAGGCTCGGGAGTTTTACGAGCAGTACTTC
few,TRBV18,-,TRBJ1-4,CASSLEVGKLFF,TGTGCCAGCTCACTAGAAGTAGGAAAACTGTTTTTT
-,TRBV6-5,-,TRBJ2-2,CASSKRADGELFF,TGTGCCAGCAGCAAGAGGGCGGACGGGGAGCTGTTTTTT
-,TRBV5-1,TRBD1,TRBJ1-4,CASSAGQGIEKLFF,TGCGCCAGCAGCGCGGGACAGGGGATTGAAAAACTGTTTTTT
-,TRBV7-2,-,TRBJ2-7,CASSLVGSLSYEQYF,TGTGCCAGCAGCTTAGTCGGCAGCCTCTCCTACGAGCAGTACTTC